This TCR beta chain was captured in a study of regulatory T cells in long-lasting Graves disease (dated by TCRdb to the early 2020s). About the full investigation: Persistent Graves' disease was defined as antithyroid drug treatment for over 5 years with persistently positive TSH receptor autoantibodies. This study used TCR sequencing and RNA sequencing of peripheral blood to compare persistent Graves' disease patients against newly diagnosed Graves' disease patients. The study was registered as a clinical trial and conducted in China. A total of roughly 35 samples underwent TCR sequencing: about 13 from persistent and about 20 from newly diagnosed Graves' disease patients. In the clinical cohort, patients with persistent Graves' disease had used antithyroid drugs for an average of around ten years. Paper-wide results and their limitations: Persistent disease showed preferential use of TRBV28, TRBJ1-2 and TRBJ2-5, whereas newly diagnosed disease favored TRBV20-1 and TRBJ2-1. Compared with newly diagnosed patients, persistent Graves' disease patients had lower TCR Shannon entropy and fewer highly expanded clones, which suggests clonal expansion. The authors acknowledged the small sample size as a limitation that may reduce accuracy. A larger number of public clonotypes was shared among persistent patients (fewer than 3,000) than among newly diagnosed patients (around 970). Peripheral blood alone was examined, since thyroid tissue, which constituted the primary lesion, could not be accessed. Sequencing and analysis were limited to the TCR beta chain.

Receptors were amplified or captured by multiplex PCR. Sequencer: Illumina HiSeq 4000. To build TCR beta libraries, CDR3 regions were amplified by Arm-PCR using iRepertoire HTBI primers. Gel purification was performed on PCR products prior to sequencing. Turning to the authors' computational methods: Gene usage analysis of CDR3 amino acid clonotypes used the 55 to 65 TRBV and 11 to 15 TRBJ segments found across samples. COPE and FqMerger were used to merge the filtered high-quality paired reads into contigs. BLAST was used to align contigs to the IMGT TRBV, TRBD and TRBJ reference genes, and CDR3 was defined following IMGT. Clonotypes above 0.1% frequency were classified as highly expanded clones. Shannon entropy was used to measure repertoire diversity, and the Gini coefficient was used to measure V-J evenness. Clonotypes shared by more than one individual were considered public. TCRdb redid the processing of the public reads, applying fastp at Q25 and MiXCR, and retained in-frame beta chains. Entries are consolidated by CDR3 protein sequence, retaining the most common genes and DNA. The V and J calls follow TCRdb's processing rather than the paper's. The sample has 400,000 to 450,000 distinct CDR3 sequences on record, around 20% of them singletons. The biggest ten clones account for roughly 30% of the sample.

V loses 5 bases of germline sequence and J loses 10 bases, and the interval between the two ends is 18 bases. The CDR3 spans 14 residues, from the cysteine through the phenylalanine. Only the CDR3 DNA is retained, 42 bases long and in frame from the first base. CDR1 and CDR2 (SEHNR, FQNEAQ) derive from the germline V gene (reference sequence). The time point label here, explained by the study, means: persistent/refractory GD, antithyroid drugs over 5 years with positive TRAb. For both TCR sequencing and RNA sequencing, RNA was extracted from PBMCs in TRIzol. Graves' disease was diagnosed according to American Thyroid Association guidelines. Recruitment of patients was carried out at an endocrinology department in Xi'an, China. Each patient gave approximately 9.7 milliliters of peripheral blood, collected in an EDTA anticoagulant tube. PBMCs were isolated by Ficoll Paque Plus density gradient separation without further T cell sorting. An Agilent 2100 Bioanalyzer and agarose gel were used to check RNA quality, and a NanoDrop 2000 was used to measure RNA concentration.

Comment on this clonotype: What antigen it recognizes has not been identified. No base quality values were provided; no much bigger clone lies one nucleotide off.

The sample consisted of peripheral blood mononuclear cells (PBMCs), taken when the disease was refractory, from a patient treated with antithyroid drugs. The rearrangement combines TRBV7-9 with TRBJ1-5, with TRBD1 as a weak D call on 6 bases. The clonotype was recovered from a female donor with Graves disease. The bases read TGTGCCAGCAGCCCGGGACATCTCCTGGTCCCCCAGCATTTT. Its product reads: CASSPGHLLVPQHF.